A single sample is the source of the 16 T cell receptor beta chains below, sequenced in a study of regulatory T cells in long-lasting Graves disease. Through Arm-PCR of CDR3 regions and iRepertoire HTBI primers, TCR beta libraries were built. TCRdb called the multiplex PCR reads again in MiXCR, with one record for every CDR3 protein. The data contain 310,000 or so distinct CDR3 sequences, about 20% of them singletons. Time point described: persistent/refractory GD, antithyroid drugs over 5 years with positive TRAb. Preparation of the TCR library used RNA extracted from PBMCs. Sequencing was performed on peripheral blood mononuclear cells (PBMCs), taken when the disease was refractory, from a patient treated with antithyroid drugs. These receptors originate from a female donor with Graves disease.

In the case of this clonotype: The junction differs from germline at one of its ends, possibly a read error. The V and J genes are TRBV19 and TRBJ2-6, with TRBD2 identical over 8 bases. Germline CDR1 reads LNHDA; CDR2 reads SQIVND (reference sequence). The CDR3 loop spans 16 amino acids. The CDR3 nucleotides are TGTGCCAGTGTGGAGCGGGGGAGCTCTGGGGCCAACGTCCTGGCTTTC. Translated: CASVERGSSGANVLAF.

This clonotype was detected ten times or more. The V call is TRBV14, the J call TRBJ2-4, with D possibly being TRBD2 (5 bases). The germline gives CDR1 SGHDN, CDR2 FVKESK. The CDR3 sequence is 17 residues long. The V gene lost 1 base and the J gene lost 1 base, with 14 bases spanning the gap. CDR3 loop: CASSQGRRKTAKNIQYF. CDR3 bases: TGTGCCAGCAGCCAAGGGCGGAGGAAGACGGCCAAAAACATTCAGTACTTC.

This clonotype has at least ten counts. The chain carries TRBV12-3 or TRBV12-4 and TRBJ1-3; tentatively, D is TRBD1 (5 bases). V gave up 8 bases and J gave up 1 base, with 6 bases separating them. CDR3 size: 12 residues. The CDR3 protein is CASDSSGNTIYF. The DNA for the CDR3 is TGTGCCAGCGACAGTTCTGGAAACACCATATATTTT.

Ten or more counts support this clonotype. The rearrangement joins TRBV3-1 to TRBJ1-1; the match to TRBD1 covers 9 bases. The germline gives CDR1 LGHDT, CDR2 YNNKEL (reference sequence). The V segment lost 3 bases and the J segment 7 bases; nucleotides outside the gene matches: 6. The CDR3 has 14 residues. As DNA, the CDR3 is TGTGCCAGCAGCCAGAGGACAGGGGAAGTTGAAGCTTTCTTT. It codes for CASSQRTGEVEAFF.

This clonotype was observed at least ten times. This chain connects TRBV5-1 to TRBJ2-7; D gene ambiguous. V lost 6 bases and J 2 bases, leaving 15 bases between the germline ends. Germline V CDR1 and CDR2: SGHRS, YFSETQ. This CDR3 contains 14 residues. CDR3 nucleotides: TGCGCCAGCACCACTGGAGAGGTAACCTACGAGCAGTACTTC. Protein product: CASTTGEVTYEQYF.

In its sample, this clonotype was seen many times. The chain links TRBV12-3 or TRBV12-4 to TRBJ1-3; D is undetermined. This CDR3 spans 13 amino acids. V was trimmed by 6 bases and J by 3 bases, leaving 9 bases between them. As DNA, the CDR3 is TGTGCCAGCAGCCAAGTACTTGGAAACACCATATATTTT. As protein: CASSQVLGNTIYF.

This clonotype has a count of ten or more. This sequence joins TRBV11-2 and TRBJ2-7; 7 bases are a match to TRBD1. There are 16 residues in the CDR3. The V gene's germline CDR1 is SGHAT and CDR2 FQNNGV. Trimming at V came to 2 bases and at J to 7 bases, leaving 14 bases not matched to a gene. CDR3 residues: CASSLWGQPLPEEQYF. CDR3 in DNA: TGTGCCAGCAGCTTATGGGGACAGCCACTCCCGGAGGAGCAGTACTTC.

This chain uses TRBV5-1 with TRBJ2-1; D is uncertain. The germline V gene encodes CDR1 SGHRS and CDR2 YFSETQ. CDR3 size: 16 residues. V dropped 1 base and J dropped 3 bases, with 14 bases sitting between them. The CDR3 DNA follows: TGCGCCAGCAGCTTGAGGTCCCGGCAATTCTACAATGAGCAGTTCTTC. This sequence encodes CASSLRSRQFYNEQFF.

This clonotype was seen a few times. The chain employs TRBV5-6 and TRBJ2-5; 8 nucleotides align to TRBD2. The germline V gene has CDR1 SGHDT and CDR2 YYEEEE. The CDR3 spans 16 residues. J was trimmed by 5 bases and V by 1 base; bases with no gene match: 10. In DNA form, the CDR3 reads TGTGCCAGCAGCTTGAGCGGGAGCGTCTTTCTGGAGACCCAGTACTTC. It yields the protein CASSLSGSVFLETQYF.

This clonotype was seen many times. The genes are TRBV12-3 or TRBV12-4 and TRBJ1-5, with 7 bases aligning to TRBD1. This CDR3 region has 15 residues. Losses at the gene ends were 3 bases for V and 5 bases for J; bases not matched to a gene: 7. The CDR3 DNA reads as TGTGCCAGCAGTTTTGCAAGGGGGCGGGATCAGCCCCAGCATTTT. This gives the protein CASSFARGRDQPQHF.

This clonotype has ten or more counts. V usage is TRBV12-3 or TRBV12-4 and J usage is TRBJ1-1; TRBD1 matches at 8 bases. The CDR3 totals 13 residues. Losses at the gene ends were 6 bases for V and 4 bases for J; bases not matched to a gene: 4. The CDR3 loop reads CASRRTGFTEAFF. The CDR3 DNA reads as TGTGCCAGCAGACGGACAGGGTTCACTGAAGCTTTCTTT.

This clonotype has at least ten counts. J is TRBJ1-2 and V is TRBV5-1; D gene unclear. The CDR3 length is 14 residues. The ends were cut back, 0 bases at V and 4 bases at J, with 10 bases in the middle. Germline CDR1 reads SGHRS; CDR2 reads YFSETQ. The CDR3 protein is CASSLEIERYGYTF. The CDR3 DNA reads TGCGCCAGCAGCTTGGAGATAGAACGCTATGGCTACACCTTC.

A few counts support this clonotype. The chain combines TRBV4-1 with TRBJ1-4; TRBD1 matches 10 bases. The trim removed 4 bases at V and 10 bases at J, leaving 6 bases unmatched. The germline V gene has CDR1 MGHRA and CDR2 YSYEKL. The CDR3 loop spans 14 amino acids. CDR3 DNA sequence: TGCGCCAGCAGCCCGACAGGGGGCTACGGAAAACTGTTTTTT. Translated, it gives CASSPTGGYGKLFF.

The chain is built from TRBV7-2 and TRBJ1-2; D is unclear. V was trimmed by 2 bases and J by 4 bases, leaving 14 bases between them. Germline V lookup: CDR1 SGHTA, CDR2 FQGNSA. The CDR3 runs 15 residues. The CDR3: CASSLSWGQSYGYTF. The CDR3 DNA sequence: TGTGCCAGCAGCTTAAGTTGGGGTCAAAGCTATGGCTACACCTTC.

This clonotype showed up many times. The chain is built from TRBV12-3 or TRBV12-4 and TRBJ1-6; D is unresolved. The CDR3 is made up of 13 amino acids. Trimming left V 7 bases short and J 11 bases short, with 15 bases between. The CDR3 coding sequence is TGTGCCAGCACCCCCGGTAAATTTGCACCCCTCCACTTT. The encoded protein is CASTPGKFAPLHF.

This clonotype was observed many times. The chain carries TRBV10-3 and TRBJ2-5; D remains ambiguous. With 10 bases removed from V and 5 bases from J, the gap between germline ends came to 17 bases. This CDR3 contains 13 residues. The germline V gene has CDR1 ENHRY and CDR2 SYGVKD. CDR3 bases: TGTGCCACCGGCGGAGCAGTTAGGGAGACCCAGTACTTC. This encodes CATGGAVRETQYF.